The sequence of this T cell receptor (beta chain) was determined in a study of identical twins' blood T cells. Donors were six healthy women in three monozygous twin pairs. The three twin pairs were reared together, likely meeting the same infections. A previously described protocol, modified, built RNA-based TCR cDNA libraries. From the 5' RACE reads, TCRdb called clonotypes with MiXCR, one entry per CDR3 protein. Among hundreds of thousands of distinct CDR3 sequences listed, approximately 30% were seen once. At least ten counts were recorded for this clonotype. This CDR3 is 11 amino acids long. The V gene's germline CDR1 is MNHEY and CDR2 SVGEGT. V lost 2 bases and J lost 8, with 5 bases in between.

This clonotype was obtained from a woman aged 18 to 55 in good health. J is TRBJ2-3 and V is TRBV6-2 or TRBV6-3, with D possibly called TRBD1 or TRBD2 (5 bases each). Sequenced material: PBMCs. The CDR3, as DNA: TGTGCCAGCAGTTACGGGACTACGCAGTATTTT. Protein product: CASSYGTTQYF.